This T cell receptor beta chain was found in a study of blood T cell repertoires in COVID-19. Study context: From T cells, B-cell-depleted T cells, or PBMCs came the material, which was cDNA or gDNA.

Germline V gene sequence: CDR1 KGHSH, CDR2 LQKENI. Between the trimmed V and J ends, which lost 1 base and 0 bases, there was a span of 10 bases. The CDR3 covers 16 residues. This table comes from immunoSEQ multiplex PCR, and its TCRdb copy is limited to in-frame clones, with some not included. This table has some 120,000 clones, just over 70% appearing once. With regard to this clone: The same CDR3 can be traced to other DNA sequences in this sample.

The receptor was isolated from a human donor with acute or convalescent COVID-19. The donor label of this sample is uncertain. The chain carries TRBV18 and TRBJ1-3; D uncertain. The sequenced sample consisted of peripheral blood. This chain's CDR3 is CASSPLDISSGNTIYF. As DNA, the CDR3 is TGTGCCAGCTCACCACTCGACATATCCTCTGGAAACACCATATATTTT.